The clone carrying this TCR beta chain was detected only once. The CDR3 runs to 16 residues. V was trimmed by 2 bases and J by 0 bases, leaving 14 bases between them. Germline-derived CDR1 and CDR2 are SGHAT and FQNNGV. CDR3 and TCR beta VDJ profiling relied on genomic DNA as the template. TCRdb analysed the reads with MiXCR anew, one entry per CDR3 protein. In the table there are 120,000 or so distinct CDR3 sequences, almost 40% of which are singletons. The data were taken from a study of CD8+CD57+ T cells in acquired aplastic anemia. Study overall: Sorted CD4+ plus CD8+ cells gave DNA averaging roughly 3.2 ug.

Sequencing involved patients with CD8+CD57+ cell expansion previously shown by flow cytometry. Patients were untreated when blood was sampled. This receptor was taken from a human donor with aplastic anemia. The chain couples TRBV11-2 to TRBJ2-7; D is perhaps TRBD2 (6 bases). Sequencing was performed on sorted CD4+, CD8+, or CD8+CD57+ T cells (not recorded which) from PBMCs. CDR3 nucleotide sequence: TGTGCCAGCAGCTTAAGGCCAGGAGGGGACTCCTACGAGCAGTACTTC. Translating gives CASSLRPGGDSYEQYF.